This TCR beta chain was recovered during a study of T cells in Graves' hyperthyroidism and ophthalmopathy. Germline lookup yields CDR1 DFQATT and CDR2 SNEGSKA (reference sequence). The CDR3 covers 15 residues. V lost 0 bases to trimming and J lost 8 bases, with 16 bases between them. Amplification of TCR beta CDR3 regions was performed using RNA transcripts as template. Using the HTBI primer set, a first-round RT-PCR was run on the TCR CDR3. From the multiplex PCR reads, TCRdb called clonotypes with MiXCR, one entry per CDR3 protein. The sample consists of fewer than 900,000 distinct CDR3 sequences, approximately 16% of them appearing once.

The sample consisted of blood. The chain combines TRBV20-1 with TRBJ1-4; weak D call: TRBD1 (5 bases). This clonotype was sampled from a man aged 18 to 29 with Graves' hyperthyroidism. This CDR3 is CSARDPVGAREKLFF. CDR3 coding DNA: TGCAGTGCTAGAGATCCGGTCGGGGCCCGGGAAAAACTGTTTTTT.